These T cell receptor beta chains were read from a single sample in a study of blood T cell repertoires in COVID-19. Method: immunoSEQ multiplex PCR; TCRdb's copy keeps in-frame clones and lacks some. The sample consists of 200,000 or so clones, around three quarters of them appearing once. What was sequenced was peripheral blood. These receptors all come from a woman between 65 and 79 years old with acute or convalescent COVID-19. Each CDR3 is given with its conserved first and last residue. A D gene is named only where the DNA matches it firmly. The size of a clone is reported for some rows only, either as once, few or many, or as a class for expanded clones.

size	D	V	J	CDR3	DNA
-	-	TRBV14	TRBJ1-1	CASSHPPAGSLYTEAFF	TGTGCCAGCAGCCACCCCCCCGCGGGCAGTTTATACACTGAAGCTTTCTTT
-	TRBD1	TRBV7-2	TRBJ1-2	CASSFQQGNYGYTF	TGTGCCAGCAGCTTCCAACAGGGGAACTATGGCTACACCTTC
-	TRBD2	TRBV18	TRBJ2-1	CASSQLAGFNEQFF	TGTGCCAGCTCACAACTAGCGGGTTTCAATGAGCAGTTCTTC
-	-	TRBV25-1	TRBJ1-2	CASSEYVGARGYTF	TGTGCCAGCAGTGAATACGTGGGGGCGCGGGGCTACACCTTC
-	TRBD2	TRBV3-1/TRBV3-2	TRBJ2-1	CASSQLLASGNEQFF	TGTGCCAGCAGCCAACTTCTAGCTAGCGGCAATGAGCAGTTCTTC
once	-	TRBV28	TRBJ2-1	CASTALVSTYNEQFF	TGTGCCAGCACGGCCCTAGTATCAACCTACAATGAGCAGTTCTTC
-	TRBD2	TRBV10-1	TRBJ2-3	CASSADLAGVGDTQYF	TGCGCCAGCAGTGCCGATCTAGCGGGAGTGGGAGATACGCAGTATTTT
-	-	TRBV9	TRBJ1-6	CASSVEGGSPLHF	TGTGCCAGCAGCGTAGAAGGGGGTTCACCCCTCCACTTT
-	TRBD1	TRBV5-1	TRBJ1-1	CASSFGQGTEAFF	TGCGCCAGCAGCTTTGGACAGGGCACTGAAGCTTTCTTT
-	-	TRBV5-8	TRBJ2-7	CASSLGTFTYEQYF	TGTGCCAGCAGCCTGGGGACTTTTACCTACGAGCAGTACTTC
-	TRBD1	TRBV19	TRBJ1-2	CASSTRTGGTNYGYTF	TGTGCCAGTAGTACTCGGACAGGGGGCACTAACTATGGCTACACCTTC
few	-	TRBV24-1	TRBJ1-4	CATSDLGVRGNEKLFF	TGTGCCACCAGTGATTTGGGGGTGAGGGGGAATGAAAAACTGTTTTTT
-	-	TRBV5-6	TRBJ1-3	CASSFGPQRNTIYF	TGTGCCAGCAGCTTTGGACCCCAGCGGAACACCATATATTTT
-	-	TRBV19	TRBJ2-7	CASSGYQGSEQYF	TGTGCCAGTAGTGGATACCAGGGTAGCGAGCAGTACTTC
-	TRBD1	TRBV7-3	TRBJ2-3	CASSFLPTGAGTDTQYF	TGTGCCAGCAGCTTCCTACCGACAGGGGCTGGCACAGATACGCAGTATTTT
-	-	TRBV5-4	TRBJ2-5	CASNDKKDPQETQYF	TGTGCCAGCAACGACAAAAAAGACCCTCAAGAGACCCAGTACTTC
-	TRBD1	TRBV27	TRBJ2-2	CASSMGQGISTGELFF	TGTGCCAGCAGTATGGGACAGGGGATTAGTACCGGGGAGCTGTTTTTT
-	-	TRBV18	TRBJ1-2	CASSPWGPQANYGYTF	TGTGCCAGCTCACCATGGGGGCCGCAAGCTAACTATGGCTACACCTTC
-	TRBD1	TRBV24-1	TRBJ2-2	CASPPGQVTGELFF	TGTGCCAGCCCACCGGGACAGGTAACCGGGGAGCTGTTTTTT
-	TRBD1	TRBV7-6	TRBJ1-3	CASSSVRTGAGNTIYF	TGTGCCAGCAGCTCAGTGAGGACAGGGGCTGGAAACACCATATATTTT
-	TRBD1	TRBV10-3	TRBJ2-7	CAISGTGAYEQYF	TGTGCCATCAGTGGGACAGGGGCCTACGAGCAGTACTTC
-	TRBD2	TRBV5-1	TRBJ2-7	CASSPSGFPSYEQYF	TGCGCCAGCAGTCCTAGCGGGTTTCCCTCCTACGAGCAGTACTTC
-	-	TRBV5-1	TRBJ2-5	CASSTALGETQYF	TGCGCCAGCAGCACAGCCCTGGGAGAGACCCAGTACTTC
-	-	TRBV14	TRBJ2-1	CASSPYRYNEQFF	TGTGCCAGCAGCCCCTACAGGTACAATGAGCAGTTCTTC
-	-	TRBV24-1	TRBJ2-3	CATSETTSTADTQYF	TGTGCCACCAGTGAGACGACTAGTACCGCAGATACGCAGTATTTT
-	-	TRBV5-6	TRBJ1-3	CASSLGRVGNTIYF	TGTGCCAGCAGCTTGGGGAGGGTTGGAAACACCATATATTTT
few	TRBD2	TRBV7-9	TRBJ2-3	CASTSGTSGRWTDTQYF	TGTGCCAGCACCTCCGGGACTAGCGGGAGGTGGACAGATACGCAGTATTTT
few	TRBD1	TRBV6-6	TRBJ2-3	CASSQVPGQRSIKYTDTQYF	TGTGCCAGCAGTCAGGTTCCGGGACAGCGATCCATAAAGTACACAGATACGCAGTATTTT
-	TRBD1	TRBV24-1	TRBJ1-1	CATSEGTGGNAEAFF	TGTGCCACCAGTGAGGGGACAGGGGGCAACGCTGAAGCTTTCTTT
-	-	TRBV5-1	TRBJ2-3	CASSFGTDTQYF	TGCGCCAGCAGCTTCGGCACAGATACGCAGTATTTT
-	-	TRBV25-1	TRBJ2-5	CASSDIGVGYQETQYF	TGTGCCAGCAGTGATATAGGGGTGGGGTACCAAGAGACCCAGTACTTC
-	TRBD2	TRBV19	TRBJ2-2	CASRGTSGPNTGELFF	TGTGCCAGTAGGGGGACTAGCGGGCCCAACACCGGGGAGCTGTTTTTT
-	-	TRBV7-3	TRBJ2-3	CASKLGTPDTQYF	TGTGCCAGCAAACTCGGGACACCAGATACGCAGTATTTT
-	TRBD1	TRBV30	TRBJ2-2	CAWGQGIGELFF	TGTGCCTGGGGACAGGGGATCGGGGAGCTGTTTTTT
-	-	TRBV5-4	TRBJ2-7	CASSSRGGMGSYEQYF	TGTGCCAGCAGCTCGAGAGGCGGGATGGGGTCCTACGAGCAGTACTTC
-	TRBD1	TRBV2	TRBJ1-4	CASNMDRGGEKLFF	TGTGCCAGCAACATGGACAGGGGTGGGGAAAAACTGTTTTTT
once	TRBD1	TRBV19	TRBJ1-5	CASSIGTGNQPQHF	TGTGCCAGTAGTATCGGGACAGGGAATCAGCCCCAGCATTTT